A single TCR beta chain is shown here with its context. The data stem from a study of control samples from healthy donors and cancer patients. V shed 0 bases and J shed 0 bases, with 23 bases lying between them. The CDR3 is made up of 20 amino acids. Germline CDR1 and CDR2: LGHNT and FRNRAP. Only in-frame clones appear in the TCRdb table, and some are missing; sequencing was by immunoSEQ multiplex PCR. The sample has approximately 150,000 clones, over 85% seen once. The origin of this receptor is a man aged 18 to 35 in good health. This sequence joins TRBV12-5 and TRBJ1-1; D ambiguous. The sequenced material came from blood. As DNA, the CDR3 is TGTGCTAGTGGTTTGGTGATCACCCCACACACCTTCTTCATGAACACTGAAGCTTTCTTT. This translates into CASGLVITPHTFFMNTEAFF.